These T cell receptor beta chains were read from a single sample in a study of T cell responses to AZD1222 COVID-19 vaccine. The data were produced by immunoSEQ multiplex PCR, yet TCRdb's version contains in-frame clones alone and is incomplete. The sample yields 150,000 or so clones, about 88% seen once. Sequenced here: peripheral blood, sampled on day 0 of AZD1222 vaccination. The receptors originated from an adult in good health. The CDR3 runs from the conserved cysteine through the conserved F or W. The D gene is left open where the match is weak. For some rows the clone size is stated as once, few or many, or as a class when expanded; others skip it.

D gene: .
V gene: TRBV9
clone size: .
J gene: TRBJ1-6
CDR3 protein: CASSPRWVDSPLHF
CDR3 DNA: TGTGCCAGCAGCCCCCGTTGGGTGGATTCACCCCTCCACTTT

D gene: .
V gene: TRBV29-1
clone size: .
J gene: TRBJ1-1
CDR3 protein: CSVDTGYTEAFF
CDR3 DNA: TGCAGCGTTGATACGGGCTACACTGAAGCTTTCTTT

D gene: .
V gene: TRBV24-1
clone size: few
J gene: TRBJ1-2
CDR3 protein: CATSDPGLYGYTF
CDR3 DNA: TGTGCCACCAGTGATCCTGGCCTCTATGGCTACACCTTC

D gene: TRBD1
V gene: TRBV2
clone size: .
J gene: TRBJ1-2
CDR3 protein: CASSVSRTGSGYTF
CDR3 DNA: TGTGCCAGCAGTGTATCCAGGACAGGGTCTGGCTACACCTTC

D gene: .
V gene: TRBV5-3
clone size: many
J gene: TRBJ1-5
CDR3 protein: CARSLEGDWACGNQPQHF
CDR3 DNA: TGTGCCAGAAGCTTGGAGGGGGACTGGGCTTGTGGCAATCAGCCCCAGCATTTT

D gene: TRBD1
V gene: TRBV6-5
clone size: .
J gene: TRBJ1-6
CDR3 protein: CASRPDRGDNSPLHF
CDR3 DNA: TGTGCCAGCAGGCCCGACAGGGGAGATAATTCACCCCTCCACTTT

D gene: .
V gene: TRBV30
clone size: .
J gene: TRBJ2-1
CDR3 protein: CAWIGASAYNEQFF
CDR3 DNA: TGTGCCTGGATCGGTGCGTCCGCCTACAATGAGCAGTTCTTC

D gene: TRBD2
V gene: TRBV16
clone size: .
J gene: TRBJ2-1
CDR3 protein: CASSQGGTGLPSGRADNEQFF
CDR3 DNA: TGTGCCAGCAGCCAAGGGGGCACAGGCCTGCCTAGCGGGAGGGCCGACAATGAGCAGTTCTTC

D gene: .
V gene: TRBV6-2/TRBV6-3
clone size: .
J gene: TRBJ1-2
CDR3 protein: CASSYRGSYNYGYTF
CDR3 DNA: TGTGCCAGCAGTTATCGGGGATCTTATAACTATGGCTACACCTTC

D gene: .
V gene: TRBV2
clone size: .
J gene: TRBJ2-7
CDR3 protein: CASHDFTYEQYF
CDR3 DNA: TGTGCCAGCCATGACTTTACCTACGAGCAGTACTTC

D gene: .
V gene: TRBV7-9
clone size: .
J gene: TRBJ1-5
CDR3 protein: CASSTQPGGPQHF
CDR3 DNA: TGTGCCAGCAGCACCCAACCGGGGGGGCCCCAGCATTTT

D gene: TRBD2
V gene: TRBV28
clone size: few
J gene: TRBJ2-1
CDR3 protein: CASSPYSGYPLNEQFF
CDR3 DNA: TGTGCCAGCAGTCCCTATAGCGGGTACCCCTTAAATGAGCAGTTCTTC

D gene: .
V gene: TRBV28
clone size: .
J gene: TRBJ2-7
CDR3 protein: CASSFRFHEQYF
CDR3 DNA: TGTGCCAGCAGTTTCCGATTCCACGAGCAGTACTTC

D gene: .
V gene: TRBV19
clone size: .
J gene: TRBJ1-1
CDR3 protein: CASSIWGNTEAFF
CDR3 DNA: TGTGCCAGTAGTATATGGGGGAACACTGAAGCTTTCTTT

D gene: .
V gene: TRBV7-2
clone size: .
J gene: TRBJ2-1
CDR3 protein: CASSPRVGRQFF
CDR3 DNA: TGTGCCAGCAGCCCTAGGGTTGGTAGGCAGTTCTTC

D gene: TRBD1
V gene: TRBV18
clone size: .
J gene: TRBJ2-7
CDR3 protein: CASSLGPGQASYEQYF
CDR3 DNA: TGTGCCAGCTCACTCGGTCCGGGACAGGCCTCCTACGAGCAGTACTTC

D gene: .
V gene: TRBV6-2/TRBV6-3
clone size: few
J gene: TRBJ1-5
CDR3 protein: CASSSYPDQPQHF
CDR3 DNA: TGTGCCAGCAGTTCCTACCCAGATCAGCCCCAGCATTTT

D gene: TRBD2
V gene: TRBV2
clone size: once
J gene: TRBJ2-1
CDR3 protein: CASQTSGVTSRPYNEQFF
CDR3 DNA: TGTGCCTCCCAGACTAGCGGGGTTACTAGTCGACCCTACAATGAGCAGTTCTTC

D gene: TRBD2
V gene: TRBV27
clone size: .
J gene: TRBJ2-7
CDR3 protein: CASSFGAGVDEQYF
CDR3 DNA: TGTGCCAGCAGTTTTGGAGCGGGAGTTGACGAGCAGTACTTC

D gene: .
V gene: TRBV28
clone size: .
J gene: TRBJ2-7
CDR3 protein: CASSSYGEYEQYF
CDR3 DNA: TGTGCCAGCAGTTCCTATGGGGAGTACGAGCAGTACTTC

D gene: .
V gene: TRBV10-2
clone size: .
J gene: TRBJ2-3
CDR3 protein: CASARGVSTDTQYF
CDR3 DNA: TGCGCCAGTGCCCGTGGGGTTAGCACAGATACGCAGTATTTT

D gene: TRBD2
V gene: TRBV10-3
clone size: .
J gene: TRBJ2-5
CDR3 protein: CAISAGLAGETQYF
CDR3 DNA: TGTGCCATCAGCGCAGGACTAGCGGGGGAGACCCAGTACTTC

D gene: TRBD1
V gene: TRBV5-4
clone size: .
J gene: TRBJ1-1
CDR3 protein: CASSYRDRGPEAFF
CDR3 DNA: TGTGCCAGCAGTTACCGGGACAGGGGGCCTGAAGCTTTCTTT